The present T cell receptor (beta chain) was sequenced within a study of T cell responses to AZD1222 COVID-19 vaccine. Overall study findings and caveats: White British ancestry dominated among donors, who included more females, and clonal diversity was possibly underestimated. Dominant at 160-218 and 743-854, vaccine-associated CD4 TCRs also spanned spike. Only a handful of AZD1222 recipients tested seropositive at baseline.

This CDR3 contains 16 residues. Germline CDR1 is MNHEY and CDR2 is SMNVEV (reference sequence). The V and J ends lost 5 bases and 0 bases, in that order; junction bases with no gene match: 9. Comment on this clone: What it binds is not known.

The assay was immunoSEQ multiplex PCR, and TCRdb's table has in-frame clones only and misses some. The sample holds about 140,000 clones, more than 70% seen once. This clonotype was sampled from an adult who received the AZD1222 COVID-19 vaccine. This sample comprised peripheral blood, obtained 28 days after the second AZD1222 dose. The chain uses TRBV27 and TRBJ1-1, with TRBD1 identical over 7 bases. The CDR3 here is CASSPRTGHMNTEAFF. As DNA, the CDR3 is TGTGCCAGCAGTCCCCGGACAGGCCACATGAACACTGAAGCTTTCTTT.